The 18 T cell receptor beta chains presented below share a single source sample, sequenced in a study of a mutant IDH1 vaccine in newly diagnosed glioma. What these receptors recognize is not known. The time point denotes: week 47, end of study. Alongside topical imiquimod, each dose of vaccine comprised 300 ug of mutant IDH1 20-mer peptide. The protocol was immunoSEQ multiplex PCR, while the TCRdb copy is restricted to in-frame clones and leaves out a portion. This sample has roughly 35,000 clones; 60% to 75% occur once, and the top ten carry over 7.5%. The sample was PBMCs, taken from a glioma patient whose treatment included an IDH1 peptide vaccine. All receptors come from a man between 40 and 49 years old with glioma.

The chain has TRBV7-2 and TRBJ2-3; D is unclear. CDR1 is SGHTA, CDR2 FQGNSA, per germline. The CDR3 loop spans 16 amino acids. V lost 5 bases and J lost 2, with 17 bases in between. The CDR3 sequence: CASSPFHWIDTDTQYF. The CDR3 DNA reads TGTGCCAGCAGCCCTTTCCACTGGATTGACACAGATACGCAGTATTTT.

This clone showed up just once. The germline gene is not matched at one end of the junction; a read error may be the cause. The CDR3 region has the DNA TGTGCCAGCAGCTTGGGACTTGGCACTGAAGCTTTCTTT. Protein: CASSLGLGTEAFF. The V and J genes are TRBV5-3 and TRBJ1-1, with D tentatively TRBD1 (5 bases). TRBV5-3 is an open reading frame, and its role is uncertain. The CDR3 totals 13 residues.

This clone has just a few counts. The V gene is TRBV2, the J gene TRBJ1-2; the match to TRBD1 covers 7 bases. Trimming removed 0 bases from V and 7 bases from J; junction bases left unmatched: 11. CDR3 size: 16 residues. In germline, CDR1 is SNHLY, CDR2 FYNNEI. CDR3 nucleotides: TGTGCCAGCAGTGAAGCAGGAGGGGGCGAGCTGTTTGGCTACACCTTC. Its translation: CASSEAGGGELFGYTF.

The gene calls are TRBV10-1 and TRBJ2-3; possibly TRBD1 for D (6 bases). V was pared by 0 bases and J by 4 bases, with 17 bases between. CDR3 length equals 17 residues. The germline CDR1 and CDR2 sequences are WNHNN and SYGVQD (reference sequence). CDR3 loop: CASSESGAGYRADTQYF. The CDR3 DNA follows: TGCGCCAGCAGTGAGTCGGGGGCAGGGTATAGAGCAGATACGCAGTATTTT.

The chain carries TRBV5-5 and TRBJ2-7; 7 bases are a match to TRBD1. V lost 0 bases, J lost 6 bases, and 6 bases stayed unmatched. The CDR3 runs to 14 residues. CDR1 and CDR2 from the germline V gene are SGHKS and YYEKEE (reference sequence). The CDR3: CASSLATGLGEQYF. The CDR3, as DNA: TGTGCCAGCAGCTTGGCGACAGGGTTGGGCGAGCAGTACTTC.

Within the sample, this clone is medium-sized. V is TRBV10-1 and J is TRBJ1-1; TRBD1 matches 7 bases. This CDR3 has 12 residues. The trim removed 11 bases at V and 6 bases at J, leaving 9 bases unmatched. Looked up from germline, CDR1 is WNHNN and CDR2 is SYGVQD (reference sequence). As DNA, the CDR3 is TGCGCCGCCGACAGGGATTTGCCTGAAGCTTTCTTT. It codes for CAADRDLPEAFF.

The chain carries TRBV10-3 and TRBJ2-1, with 7 bases lining up with TRBD1. The germline V gene encodes CDR1 ENHRY and CDR2 SYGVKD. J was trimmed by 6 bases and V by 3 bases; bases with no gene match: 8. The CDR3 is 15 residues long. The CDR3 bases are TGTGCCATCAGTGATTATCTGGGGGACAGCAATGAGCAGTTCTTC. Translation: CAISDYLGDSNEQFF.

In DNA, the CDR3 is TGTGCCAGCAGCCAACAGTGGGAGACCCAGTACTTC. This translates into CASSQQWETQYF. This rearrangement joins TRBV7-2 to TRBJ2-5; D uncertain. This CDR3 comprises 12 residues. Germline CDR1 reads SGHTA; CDR2 reads FQGNSA. Trimming shortened V by 5 bases and J by 5 bases, and 9 bases separated the two germline ends. Looking up the rest from reference TRBV7-2 and TRBJ2-5 gives the full variable domain: GAGVSQSPSNKVTEKGKDVELRCDPISGHTALYWYRQSLGQGLEFLIYFQGNSAPDKSGLPSDRFSAERTGGSVSTLTIQRTQQEDSAVYLCASSQQWETQYFGPGTRLLVL.

J is TRBJ1-5 and V is TRBV7-8; D ambiguous. CDR1 is SGHVS, CDR2 FQNEAQ, per germline. This CDR3 region has 17 residues. Trimming took 1 base from V and 5 from J, leaving 18 bases between them. CDR3: CASSLVRSGFGDQPQHF. CDR3 DNA: TGTGCCAGCAGCTTAGTTCGGTCCGGGTTCGGGGATCAGCCCCAGCATTTT.

The J gene is TRBJ2-2, the V gene TRBV11-2, with 16 nucleotides matching TRBD2. Germline lookup yields CDR1 SGHAT and CDR2 FQNNGV. J lost 7 bases, V lost 5 bases, and 7 bases had no gene match. CDR3 length equals 17 residues. CDR3 protein: CASSPGTSGRAGGELFF. As DNA, the CDR3 is TGTGCCAGCAGCCCCGGGACTAGCGGGAGGGCCGGCGGGGAGCTGTTTTTT.

This clone was seen only a few times. The chain combines TRBV19 with TRBJ1-3; D remains unclear. CDR3 length: 15 amino acids. In germline, CDR1 is LNHDA, CDR2 SQIVND (reference sequence). Between the trimmed V and J ends, which lost 3 bases and 0 bases, there was a span of 9 bases. This CDR3 reads CASSISALSGNTIYF. CDR3 DNA: TGTGCCAGTAGTATTAGTGCCCTCTCTGGAAACACCATATATTTT. Combining the CDR3 with reference TRBV19 and TRBJ1-3 gives the whole variable domain DGGITQSPKYLFRKEGQNVTLSCEQNLNHDAMYWYRQDPGQGLRLIYYSQIVNDFQKGDIAEGYSVSREKKESFPLTVTSAQKNPTAFYLCASSISALSGNTIYFGEGSWLTVV.

CDR3 sequence: CASSRLAGVVDEQFF. The CDR3 coding sequence is TGTGCCAGCAGCAGACTAGCGGGAGTGGTTGATGAGCAGTTCTTC. This rearrangement joins TRBV7-2 to TRBJ2-1; 12 bases fit TRBD2. Germline V gene lookup returns CDR1 SGHTA and CDR2 FQGNSA. V lost 5 bases, J lost 8 bases, and 7 bases stayed unmatched. The CDR3 covers 15 residues.

The rearrangement links TRBV4-1 to TRBJ2-7, with D unresolved. The germline V gene encodes CDR1 MGHRA and CDR2 YSYEKL. The CDR3 sequence is 15 residues long. The ends were cut back, 0 bases at V and 2 bases at J, with 11 bases in the middle. The CDR3 region is CASSQEASQTYEQYF. The CDR3 DNA reads TGCGCCAGCAGCCAAGAAGCTTCGCAGACCTACGAGCAGTACTTC.

CDR3 region: CASRQRTSGSPFF. The DNA of the CDR3 is TGTGCCAGCAGGCAAAGGACTAGCGGGAGTCCGTTCTTC. V usage is TRBV2 and J usage is TRBJ2-1; 13 nucleotides line up with TRBD2. The CDR3 loop spans 13 amino acids. V lost 6 bases and J lost 15; bases outside the gene matches: 8. In germline, CDR1 is SNHLY, CDR2 FYNNEI. Supplemented by reference TRBV2 and TRBJ2-1, the full variable domain reads EPEVTQTPSHQVTQMGQEVILRCVPISNHLYFYWYRQILGQKVEFLVSFYNNEISEKSEIFDDQFSVERPDGSNFTLKIRSTKLEDSAMYFCASRQRTSGSPFFGPGTRLTVL.

V is TRBV19 and J is TRBJ2-5; the D is unclear. CDR1 LNHDA and CDR2 SQIVND come from the germline V gene (reference sequence). V lost 4 bases, J lost 11 bases, and 11 bases lay in between. The CDR3 is 11 amino acids. The CDR3 nucleotides read TGTGCCAGTAGTACCCCTATGGAGCAGTACTTC. Residues: CASSTPMEQYF.

This clone showed up just a few times. This sequence joins TRBV13 and TRBJ2-7; D is perhaps TRBD1 (5 bases). Trimming removed 0 bases at V and 7 bases at J, with 16 bases between. Per the germline V gene, CDR1 is PRHDT and CDR2 is FYEKMQ (reference sequence). The CDR3 sequence is 15 residues long. DNA of the CDR3: TGTGCCAGCAGCTTAGGGGCCGACAGCCTTAGGGAGCAGTACTTC. This translates into CASSLGADSLREQYF.

The V and J genes are TRBV7-9 and TRBJ2-5; tentatively, D is TRBD1 or TRBD2 (5 bases each). V was cut by 7 bases and J by 4 bases, with 13 bases left in between. Germline values: CDR1 SEHNR, CDR2 FQNEAQ (reference sequence). There are 13 residues in the CDR3. CDR3 in DNA: TGTGCCAGCACCCCCGGGGCAGGAGAGACCCAGTACTTC. The encoded protein is CASTPGAGETQYF. The full variable domain, in which reference TRBV7-9 and TRBJ2-5 provide the parts outside the CDR3, is DTGVSQNPRHKITKRGQNVTFRCDPISEHNRLYWYRQTLGQGPEFLTYFQNEAQLEKSRLLSDRFSAERPKGSFSTLEIQRTEQGDSAMYLCASTPGAGETQYFGPGTRLLVL.

This clone was counted only a few times. The chain is built from TRBV2 and TRBJ2-7; the D gene is possibly TRBD2 (6 bases). The length of the CDR3 is 14 residues. V was trimmed by 8 bases and J by 4 bases, leaving 18 bases between them. The germline V gene has CDR1 SNHLY and CDR2 FYNNEI. The CDR3 DNA follows: TGTGCCAGCGGCCGTGACGGGGGACTTTACGAGCAGTACTTC. This encodes CASGRDGGLYEQYF.